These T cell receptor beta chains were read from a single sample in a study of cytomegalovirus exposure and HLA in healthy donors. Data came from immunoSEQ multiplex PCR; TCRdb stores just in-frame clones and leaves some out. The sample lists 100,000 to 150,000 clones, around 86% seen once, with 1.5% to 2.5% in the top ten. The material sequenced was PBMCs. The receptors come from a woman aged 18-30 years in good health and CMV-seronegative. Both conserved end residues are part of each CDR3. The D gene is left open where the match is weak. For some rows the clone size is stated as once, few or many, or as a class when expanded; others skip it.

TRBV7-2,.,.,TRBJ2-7,TGTGCCAGCAGCTTAGCGGCGGGAACGACCTACGAGCAGTACTTC,CASSLAAGTTYEQYF
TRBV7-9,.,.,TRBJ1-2,TGTGCCAGCAGCTTAAACGGGGGTGGCTACACCTTC,CASSLNGGGYTF
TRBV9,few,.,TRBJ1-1,TGTGCCAGCAGCGTAGCTGTCGAGACTGAAGCTTTCTTT,CASSVAVETEAFF
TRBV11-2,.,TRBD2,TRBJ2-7,TGTGCCAGCAGCTTAGGCGGGAGTAAAGTCTACGAGCAGTACTTC,CASSLGGSKVYEQYF
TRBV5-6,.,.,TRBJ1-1,TGTGCCAGTACCCTGGGAGGAAGGAACACTGAAGCTTTCTTT,CASTLGGRNTEAFF
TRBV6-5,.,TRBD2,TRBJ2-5,TGTGCCAGCAGCCAAGGACTAGCGGGAGGAGAGACCCAGTACTTC,CASSQGLAGGETQYF
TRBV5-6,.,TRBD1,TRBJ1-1,TGTGCCAGCAGCCACACAGGGGGCCTCGAATGGACTGAAGCTTTCTTT,CASSHTGGLEWTEAFF
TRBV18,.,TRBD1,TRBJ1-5,TGTGCCAGCTCGGGACAGGGCACCCAGCCCCAGCATTTT,CASSGQGTQPQHF
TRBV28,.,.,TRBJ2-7,TGTGCCAGCAGTTTAGGAGAGACAGTAAGCTACGAGCAGTACTTC,CASSLGETVSYEQYF
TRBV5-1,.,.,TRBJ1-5,TGCGCCAGCAGCTACGAAGGACAGAGCAATCAGCCCCAGCATTTT,CASSYEGQSNQPQHF
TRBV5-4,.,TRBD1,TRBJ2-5,TGTGCCAGCAGCAGGGACAGGGCGTCGGAGACCCAGTACTTC,CASSRDRASETQYF
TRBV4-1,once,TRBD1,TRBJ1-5,TGCGCCAGCAGCCAAACAGGGGGCCCTTTTGGCAATCAGCCCCAGCATTTT,CASSQTGGPFGNQPQHF
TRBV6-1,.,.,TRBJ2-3,TGTGCCAGCAGTGACCTACTATACGGAGATACGCAGTATTTT,CASSDLLYGDTQYF
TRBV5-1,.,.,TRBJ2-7,TGCGCCAGCAGCCTCCAGAGGTACGAGCAGTACTTC,CASSLQRYEQYF
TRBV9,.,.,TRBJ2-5,TGTGCCAGCAGCGTAGCTGTCGGGGTGCGAGAGACCCAGTACTTC,CASSVAVGVRETQYF
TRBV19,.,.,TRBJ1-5,TGTGCCAGTAGTATATTCGCGGGCAATCAGCCCCAGCATTTT,CASSIFAGNQPQHF
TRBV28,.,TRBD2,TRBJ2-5,TGTGCCAGCAGTTTGATAGCGGGCTGGGAGACCCAGTACTTC,CASSLIAGWETQYF
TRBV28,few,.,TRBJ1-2,TGTGCCAGCAGTTCAGGGGCCTATGTTAGCTACACCTTC,CASSSGAYVSYTF
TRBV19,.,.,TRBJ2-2,TGTGCCAGTAGTACAGGGTACGCCGGGGAGCTGTTTTTT,CASSTGYAGELFF
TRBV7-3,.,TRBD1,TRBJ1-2,TGTGCCAGCAGCCCCTCCGGGACAGGTCACTATGGCTACACCTTC,CASSPSGTGHYGYTF
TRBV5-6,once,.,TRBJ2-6,TGTGCCAGCAGCCGACAGGAACCCTGGACTTACTCTGGGGCCAACGTCCTGACTTTC,CASSRQEPWTYSGANVLTF
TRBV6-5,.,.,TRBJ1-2,TGTGCCAGCAGTTACTCCTCCGGGACTAGAGGCTATGGCTACACCTTC,CASSYSSGTRGYGYTF
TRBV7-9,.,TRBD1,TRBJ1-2,TGTGCCAGCGGTCTCGGACAGGGGGACGGCTACACCTTC,CASGLGQGDGYTF
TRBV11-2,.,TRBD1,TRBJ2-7,TGTGCCAGCAGCCTCTTAAATCAACCGGGACAGGGGCCCTCCTACGAGCAGTACTTC,CASSLLNQPGQGPSYEQYF
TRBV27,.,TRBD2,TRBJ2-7,TGTGCCAGCAGTTTATTTGGACTAGGGGACGAGCAGTACTTC,CASSLFGLGDEQYF
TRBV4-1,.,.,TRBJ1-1,TGCGCCAGCAGCCAAGATTTGGCCAGTGGGAACACTGAAGCTTTCTTT,CASSQDLASGNTEAFF
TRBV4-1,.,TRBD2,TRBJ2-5,TGCGCCAGCAGCCAAACTAGCGCCTCCCTAGCGGAGACCCAGTACTTC,CASSQTSASLAETQYF
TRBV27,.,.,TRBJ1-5,TGTGCCAGCAGTCTGCAGGGCACCAATCAGCCCCAGCATTTT,CASSLQGTNQPQHF
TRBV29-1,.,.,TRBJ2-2,TGCAGCGTTGAAAGAAGGGGACTTAACACCGGGGAGCTGTTTTTT,CSVERRGLNTGELFF
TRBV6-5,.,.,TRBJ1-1,TGTGCCAGCACCCGAGGCCGGGACATGAACACTGAAGCTTTCTTT,CASTRGRDMNTEAFF
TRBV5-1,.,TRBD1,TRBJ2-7,TGCGCCAGCAGCTTAATACAGGGGGCGATCGGGCAGTACTTC,CASSLIQGAIGQYF
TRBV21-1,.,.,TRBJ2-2,TGTGCCAGCAGCAACTTGGGAGCCGGGGAGCTGTTTTTT,CASSNLGAGELFF
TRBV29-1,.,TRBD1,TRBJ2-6,TGCAGCGTGAGGGACAGCCAATTCTCTGGGGCCAACGTCCTGACTTTC,CSVRDSQFSGANVLTF
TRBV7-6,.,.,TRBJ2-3,TGTGCCAGCAGCTTAGCGGTCGGGATCGGGGCAGATACGCAGTATTTT,CASSLAVGIGADTQYF
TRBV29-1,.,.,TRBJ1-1,TGCAGCGCATCCAGGGATTTTGGGGCTTTCTTT,CSASRDFGAFF
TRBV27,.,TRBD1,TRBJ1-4,TGTGCCAGCAGCGGACAGGGGTGGTGGGGTGAAAAACTGTTTTTT,CASSGQGWWGEKLFF
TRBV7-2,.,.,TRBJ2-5,TGTGCCAGCAGCGATTATGATGGCTCCCAGTACTTC,CASSDYDGSQYF
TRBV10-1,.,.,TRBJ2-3,TGCGCCAGCAGCGACCGGGTCACAGATACGCAGTATTTT,CASSDRVTDTQYF
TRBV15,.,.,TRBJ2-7,TGTGCCACCTCCCGAGGCAGTTCCTACGAGCAGTACTTC,CATSRGSSYEQYF
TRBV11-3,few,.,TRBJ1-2,TGTGCCAGCAGCTTATCAGGGTTGGGGTATGGCTACACCTTC,CASSLSGLGYGYTF
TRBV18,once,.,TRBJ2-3,TGTGCCAGCTCACCAGAACAGACGCAGTATTTT,CASSPEQTQYF
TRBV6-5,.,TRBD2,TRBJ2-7,TGTGCCAGCAGTTACGGACTAGCGGGATACGAGCAGTACTTC,CASSYGLAGYEQYF
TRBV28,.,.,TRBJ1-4,TGTGCCAGCAGTTTAATACGGAGTCATGAAAAACTGTTTTTT,CASSLIRSHEKLFF
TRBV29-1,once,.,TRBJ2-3,TGCAGCGTTGTCGGAGATACGCAGTATTTT,CSVVGDTQYF
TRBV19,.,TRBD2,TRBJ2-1,TGTGCCAGCCGTACGACTAGCGGGACCAATGAGCAGTTCTTC,CASRTTSGTNEQFF
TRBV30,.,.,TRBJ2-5,TGTGCCTGGACTGGGGACATCCAAGAGACCCAGTACTTC,CAWTGDIQETQYF
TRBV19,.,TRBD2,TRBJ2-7,TGTGCCAGTACCACCGTCGCGGGAGGACCCTACGAGCAGTACTTC,CASTTVAGGPYEQYF
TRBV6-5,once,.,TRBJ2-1,TGTGCCAGCAGCTGGTTCGGGACATCCTACAATGAGCAGTTCTTC,CASSWFGTSYNEQFF